Presented here are 13 T cell receptor beta chains from one specimen sequenced in a study of cytomegalovirus exposure and HLA in healthy donors. The primer mix had 60 Vbeta and 13 Jbeta primers. Profiling relied on immunoSEQ multiplex PCR, and the TCRdb table lists in-frame clones only, not all of them. The table records some 130,000 clones, 79% of them present only once. The specimen was PBMCs. The receptors were sampled from a man between 18 and 29 years old in good health and CMV-seronegative.

This clone has just a few counts. Compared with germline, one end of the junction differs, possibly owing to a read error. The V gene is TRBV5-6, the J gene TRBJ1-4, with 7 bases matching TRBD1. CDR1 and CDR2 from the germline V gene are SGHDT and YYEEEE. The CDR3 covers 11 residues. CDR3 in amino acids: CASSLGQLVAF. The CDR3 bases are TGTGCCAGCAGCCTGGGACAGCTTGTGGCCTTT.

This chain connects TRBV10-1 to TRBJ2-5, with TRBD2 matching 16 bases. Germline CDR1 WNHNN, CDR2 SYGVQD (reference sequence). This CDR3 is 18 amino acids long. Germline trimming cut 9 bases from V and 5 bases from J; bases unmatched to any gene: 15. The CDR3 protein is CASSPGLAGGPSGETQYF. The CDR3 DNA sequence: TGCGCCAGTTCCCCGGGACTAGCGGGAGGGCCCTCGGGGGAGACCCAGTACTTC.

The gene calls are TRBV27 and TRBJ1-1, with D unresolved. Trimming took off 3 bases at V and 1 base at J, with 6 bases between the two ends. This CDR3 region has 13 residues. Germline-derived CDR1 and CDR2 are MNHEY and SMNVEV (reference sequence). CDR3 sequence: CASSFLPNTEAFF. The CDR3 DNA follows: TGTGCCAGCAGTTTTCTTCCGAACACTGAAGCTTTCTTT.

This chain joins TRBV6-5 and TRBJ2-1, with TRBD2 identical over 11 bases. The CDR3 sequence is 15 residues long. V gave up 6 bases and J gave up 8 bases; unmatched junction bases: 9. CDR1 is MNHEY, CDR2 SVGAGI, per germline. The CDR3 DNA reads TGTGCCAGCAGGCCTAGCGGGAGGCCCCGTGATGAGCAGTTCTTC. Its translation: CASRPSGRPRDEQFF.

The V gene is TRBV19, the J gene TRBJ2-1; 7 nucleotides match TRBD2. Germline loops: CDR1 LNHDA, CDR2 SQIVND (reference sequence). This CDR3 is 17 amino acids long. J was trimmed by 0 bases and V by 4 bases; bases with no gene match: 9. CDR3 loop: CASSTQVVAGSYNEQFF. DNA of the CDR3: TGTGCCAGTAGTACCCAGGTGGTAGCGGGCTCCTACAATGAGCAGTTCTTC. The full variable domain, with the rest looked up from reference TRBV19 and TRBJ2-1, is DGGITQSPKYLFRKEGQNVTLSCEQNLNHDAMYWYRQDPGQGLRLIYYSQIVNDFQKGDIAEGYSVSREKKESFPLTVTSAQKNPTAFYLCASSTQVVAGSYNEQFFGPGTRLTVL.

The gene calls are TRBV18 and TRBJ1-4; tentatively, D is TRBD1 (5 bases). V was trimmed by 3 bases and J by 7 bases, leaving 21 bases between them. The germline CDR1 and CDR2 sequences are KGHSH and LQKENI. The CDR3 covers 17 residues. Here the CDR3 DNA reads TGTGCCAGCTCACCTCGTAAGGTTTTAGGAACAGGTGAAAAACTGTTTTTT. It is translated as CASSPRKVLGTGEKLFF.

Of note for this clone: One end of the junction varies from germline; a read error may be responsible. CDR3: CSSSLRRVRTGELFF. CDR3 nucleotides: TGTTCCAGCAGCTTAAGGAGGGTTCGCACCGGGGAGCTGTTTTTT. This chain joins TRBV7-9 and TRBJ2-2; perhaps TRBD2 as D (6 bases). The CDR3 is 15 amino acids. Looked up from germline, CDR1 is SEHNR and CDR2 is FQNEAQ (reference sequence).

The rearrangement joins TRBV7-8 to TRBJ2-1, with 9 bases matching TRBD2. Losses at the gene ends were 2 bases for V and 1 base for J; bases not matched to a gene: 12. Germline-derived CDR1 and CDR2 are SGHVS and FQNEAQ. The CDR3 totals 19 residues. As DNA, the CDR3 is TGTGCCAGCAGCTTAAGGGTCGAGCGGGAGGATTTATCCTACAATGAGCAGTTCTTC. It encodes CASSLRVEREDLSYNEQFF.

The V call is TRBV6-5, the J call TRBJ2-1, with 7 bases identical to TRBD2. V trimming: 6 bases; J trimming: 7 bases; junction bases outside the gene matches: 9. In germline, CDR1 is MNHEY, CDR2 SVGAGI. This CDR3 spans 14 amino acids. CDR3 region: CASRVAGARNEQFF. Here the CDR3 DNA reads TGTGCCAGCAGGGTGGCGGGAGCTCGGAATGAGCAGTTCTTC.

The rearrangement joins TRBV7-9 to TRBJ2-7, with D unresolved. CDR1 and CDR2 (germline): SEHNR, FQNEAQ (reference sequence). The CDR3 loop spans 12 amino acids. The V end was cut by 5 bases, the J end by 4 bases, with 9 bases between. CDR3 coding DNA: TGTGCCAGCAGCCCTACCTCATACGAGCAGTACTTC. Protein: CASSPTSYEQYF.

The V call is TRBV19, the J call TRBJ2-3, with D possibly being TRBD2 (5 bases). The V end lost 6 bases, the J end lost 3 bases, and 19 bases lay between the germline ends. The germline gives CDR1 LNHDA, CDR2 SQIVND (reference sequence). This CDR3 has 16 residues. As DNA, the CDR3 is TGTGCCAGTAGCCCCGGAAAGTCCGGAGGTACAGATACGCAGTATTTT. Translation: CASSPGKSGGTDTQYF.

Here the CDR3 DNA reads TGTGCCAGCAGCCCGAAGGGACACTCCTACGAGCAGTACTTC. It yields the protein CASSPKGHSYEQYF. The chain recombines TRBV7-2 with TRBJ2-7; tentatively, D is TRBD1 (6 bases). Germline CDR1 is SGHTA and CDR2 is FQGNSA. V lost 5 bases and J lost 0, with 11 bases in between. CDR3 length: 14 residues.

The V gene is TRBV6-8, the J gene TRBJ2-2; D remains ambiguous. Germline values: CDR1 MNHGY, CDR2 SAAAGT. V gave up 6 bases and J gave up 0 bases, with 8 bases separating them. The CDR3 spans 14 residues. CDR3 sequence reads: CASRSSTNTGELFF. CDR3 sequence (DNA): TGTGCCAGCAGATCCTCTACGAACACCGGGGAGCTGTTTTTT.